The source of this TCR beta chain is a study of T-cell memory formation after mild COVID-19. Overall study context: Most TCR clusters belonged to a single donor.

As concerns this clonotype: Its specificity is unknown.

TCRdb analysed the 5' RACE reads with MiXCR anew, one entry per CDR3 protein. The table includes about 290,000 distinct CDR3 sequences, about a sixth detected once. Whole-study results and caveats: Contracting CD8+ clones were enriched in EMRA, CD4+ mainly in CM and EM. Some responding clones appeared in pre-infection memory, suggesting cross-reactive memory joined. Among clones contracting day 15 to 85, CD4/CD8 was balanced, whereas later expanders leaned CD4+.

J lost 4 bases, V lost 6 bases, and 4 bases had no gene match. Germline CDR1 is MNHEY and CDR2 is SVGAGI. The CDR3 is 15 amino acids. The sequenced material came from PBMCs or a T cell subset sorted from them (not recorded which). The clonotype originates from a man aged 18 to 35 who had mild COVID-19 (a few samples of this study predate the infection). Cell type and time point are not known. The J gene is TRBJ2-6, the V gene TRBV6-5; 9 bases fit TRBD1. The CDR3 DNA follows: TGTGCCAGCAGAAACAGGGGGCCAGGGGCCAACGTCCTGACTTTC. Its translation: CASRNRGPGANVLTF.